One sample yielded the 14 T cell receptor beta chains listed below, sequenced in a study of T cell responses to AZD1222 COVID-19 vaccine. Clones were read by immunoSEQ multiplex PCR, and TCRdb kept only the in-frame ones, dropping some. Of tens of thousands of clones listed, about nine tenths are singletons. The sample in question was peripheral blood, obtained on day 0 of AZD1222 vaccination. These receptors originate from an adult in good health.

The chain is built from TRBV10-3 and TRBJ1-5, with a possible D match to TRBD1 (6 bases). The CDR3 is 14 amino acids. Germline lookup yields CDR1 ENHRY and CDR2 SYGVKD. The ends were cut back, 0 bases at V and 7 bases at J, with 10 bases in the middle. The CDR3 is CAISESQGFQPQHF. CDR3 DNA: TGTGCCATCAGTGAGTCGCAGGGGTTCCAGCCCCAGCATTTT.

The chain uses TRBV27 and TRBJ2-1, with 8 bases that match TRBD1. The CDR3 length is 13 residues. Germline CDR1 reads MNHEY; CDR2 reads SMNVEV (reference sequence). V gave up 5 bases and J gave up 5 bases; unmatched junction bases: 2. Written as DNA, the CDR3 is TGTGCCAGCAGTGGGACAGGACACAATGAGCAGTTCTTC. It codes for CASSGTGHNEQFF.

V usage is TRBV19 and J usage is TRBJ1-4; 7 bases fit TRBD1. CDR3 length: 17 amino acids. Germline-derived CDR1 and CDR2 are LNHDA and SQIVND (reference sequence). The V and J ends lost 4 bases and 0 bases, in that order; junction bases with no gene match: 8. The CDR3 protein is CASSTDRRAATNEKLFF. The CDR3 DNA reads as TGTGCCAGTAGTACGGACAGGCGGGCCGCAACTAATGAAAAACTGTTTTTT.

CDR3 in amino acids: CASSYVAGDPYNEQFF. The CDR3 DNA reads TGTGCCAGCAGTTACGTCGCGGGAGACCCCTACAATGAGCAGTTCTTC. The chain recombines TRBV6-5 with TRBJ2-1, with 7 bases lining up with TRBD2. This CDR3 region has 16 residues. The junction had 6 bases not matched to a gene; V was cut back by 2 bases and J by 2 bases. CDR1 and CDR2 from the germline V gene are MNHEY and SVGAGI.

CDR3 nucleotide sequence: TGCGCCAGCAGCTTGGCGGGACCCCCCACCTACGAGCAGTACTTC. Residues: CASSLAGPPTYEQYF. V is TRBV5-1 and J is TRBJ2-7; D is possibly TRBD1 or TRBD2 (5 bases each). The CDR3 runs 15 residues. Germline V gene data show CDR1 as SGHRS and CDR2 as YFSETQ. Trimming left V 0 bases short and J 2 bases short, with 12 bases between.

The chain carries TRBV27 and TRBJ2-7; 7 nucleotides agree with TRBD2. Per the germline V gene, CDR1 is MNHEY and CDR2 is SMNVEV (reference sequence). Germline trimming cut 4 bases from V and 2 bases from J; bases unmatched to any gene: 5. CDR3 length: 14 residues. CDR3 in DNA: TGTGCCAGCAGTTGGGGAGCGGGGACCTACGAGCAGTACTTC. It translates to CASSWGAGTYEQYF.

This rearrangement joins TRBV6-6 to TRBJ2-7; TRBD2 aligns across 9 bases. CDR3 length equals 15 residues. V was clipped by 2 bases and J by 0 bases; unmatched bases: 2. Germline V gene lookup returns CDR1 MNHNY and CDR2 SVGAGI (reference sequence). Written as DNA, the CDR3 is TGTGCCAGCAGTTACCCTAGCGGGACCTCCTACGAGCAGTACTTC. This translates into CASSYPSGTSYEQYF.

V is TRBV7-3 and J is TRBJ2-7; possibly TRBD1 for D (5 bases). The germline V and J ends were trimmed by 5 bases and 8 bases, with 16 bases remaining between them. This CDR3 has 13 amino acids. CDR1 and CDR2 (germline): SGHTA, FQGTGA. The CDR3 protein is CASSTGIDSKQYF. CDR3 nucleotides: TGTGCCAGCAGCACCGGAATCGACAGTAAGCAGTACTTC.

The CDR3 DNA follows: TGTGCCACCAGCAGAGATCGGGCGACAGGGTATGGAACTGAAGCTTTCTTT. Translated, it gives CATSRDRATGYGTEAFF. The chain employs TRBV15 and TRBJ1-1; 7 nucleotides align to TRBD1. V lost 0 bases to trimming and J lost 5 bases; unmatched junction nucleotides: 12. Germline V gene sequence: CDR1 LNHNV, CDR2 YYDKDF (reference sequence). This CDR3 region has 17 residues.

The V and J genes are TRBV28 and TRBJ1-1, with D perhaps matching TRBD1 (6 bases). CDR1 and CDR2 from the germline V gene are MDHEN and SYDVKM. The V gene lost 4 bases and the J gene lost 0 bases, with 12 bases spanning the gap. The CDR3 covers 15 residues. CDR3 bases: TGTGCCAGCAGTTCGACAGGTTCAATGAACACTGAAGCTTTCTTT. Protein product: CASSSTGSMNTEAFF.

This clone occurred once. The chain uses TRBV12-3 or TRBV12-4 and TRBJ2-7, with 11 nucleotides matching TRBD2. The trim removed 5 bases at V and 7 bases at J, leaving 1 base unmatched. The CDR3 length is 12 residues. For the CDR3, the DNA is TGTGCCAGCAGTCCTAGCGGGAGGGAGCAGTACTTC. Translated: CASSPSGREQYF.

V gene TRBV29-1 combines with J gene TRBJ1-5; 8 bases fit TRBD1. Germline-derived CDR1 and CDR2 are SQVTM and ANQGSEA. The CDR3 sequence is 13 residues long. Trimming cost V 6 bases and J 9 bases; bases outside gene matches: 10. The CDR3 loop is CSVLDRDGRPQHF. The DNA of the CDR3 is TGCAGCGTCTTGGACAGGGACGGGAGGCCCCAGCATTTT.

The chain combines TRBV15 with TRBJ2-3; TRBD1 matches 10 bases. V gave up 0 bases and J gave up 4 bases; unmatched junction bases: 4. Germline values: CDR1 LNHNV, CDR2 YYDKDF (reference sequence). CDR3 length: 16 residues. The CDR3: CATSRENGQGADTQYF. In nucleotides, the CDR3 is TGTGCCACCAGCAGAGAAAATGGACAGGGGGCAGATACGCAGTATTTT. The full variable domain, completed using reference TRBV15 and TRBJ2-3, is DAMVIQNPRYQVTQFGKPVTLSCSQTLNHNVMYWYQQKSSQAPKLLFHYYDKDFNNEADTPDNFQSRRPNTSFCFLDIRSPGLGDTAMYLCATSRENGQGADTQYFGPGTRLTVL.

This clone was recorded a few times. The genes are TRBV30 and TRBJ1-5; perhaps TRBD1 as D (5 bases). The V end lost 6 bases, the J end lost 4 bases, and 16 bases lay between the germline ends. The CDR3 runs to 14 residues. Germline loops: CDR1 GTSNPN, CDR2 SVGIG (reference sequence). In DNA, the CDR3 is TGTGCCTGTTCCAGGGATACGTCTAATCAGCCCCAGCATTTT. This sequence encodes CACSRDTSNQPQHF.